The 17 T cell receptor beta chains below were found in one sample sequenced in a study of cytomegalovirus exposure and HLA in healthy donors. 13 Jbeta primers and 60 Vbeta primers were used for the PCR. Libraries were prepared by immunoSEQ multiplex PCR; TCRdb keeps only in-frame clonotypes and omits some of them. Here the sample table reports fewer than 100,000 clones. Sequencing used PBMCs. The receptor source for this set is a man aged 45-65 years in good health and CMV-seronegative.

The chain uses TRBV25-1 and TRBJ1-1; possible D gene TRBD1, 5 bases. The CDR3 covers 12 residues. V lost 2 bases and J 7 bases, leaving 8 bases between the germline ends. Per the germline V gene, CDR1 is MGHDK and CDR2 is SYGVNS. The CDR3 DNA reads TGTGCCAGCAGTGAAGTAAGGGGTGAAGCTTTCTTT. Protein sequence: CASSEVRGEAFF.

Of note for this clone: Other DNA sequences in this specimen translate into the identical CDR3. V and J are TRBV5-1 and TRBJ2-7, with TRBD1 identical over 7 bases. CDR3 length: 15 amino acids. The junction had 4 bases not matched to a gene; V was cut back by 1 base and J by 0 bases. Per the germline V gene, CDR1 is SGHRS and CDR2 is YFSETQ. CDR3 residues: CASSLNRDSSYEQYF. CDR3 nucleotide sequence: TGCGCCAGCAGCTTGAACAGGGACAGCTCCTACGAGCAGTACTTC.

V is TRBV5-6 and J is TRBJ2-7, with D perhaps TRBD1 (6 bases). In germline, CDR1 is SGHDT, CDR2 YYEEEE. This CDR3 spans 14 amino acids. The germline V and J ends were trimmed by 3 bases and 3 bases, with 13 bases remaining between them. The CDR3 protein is CASSSDRNFYEQYF. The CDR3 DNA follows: TGTGCCAGCAGCTCCGACAGGAATTTCTACGAGCAGTACTTC.

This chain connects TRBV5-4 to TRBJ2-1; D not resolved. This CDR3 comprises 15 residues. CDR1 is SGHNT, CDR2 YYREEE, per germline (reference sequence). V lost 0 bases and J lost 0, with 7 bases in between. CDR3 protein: CASSLDSSSYNEQFF. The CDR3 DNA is TGTGCCAGCAGCTTGGACTCGAGCTCCTACAATGAGCAGTTCTTC.

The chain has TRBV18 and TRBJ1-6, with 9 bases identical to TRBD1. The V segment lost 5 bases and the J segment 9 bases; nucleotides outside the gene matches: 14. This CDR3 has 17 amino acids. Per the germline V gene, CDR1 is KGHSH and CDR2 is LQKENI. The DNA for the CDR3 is TGTGCCAGCTCATCTTGGTCGGTAGGGACAGGGAGTTCACCCCTCCACTTT. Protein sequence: CASSSWSVGTGSSPLHF.

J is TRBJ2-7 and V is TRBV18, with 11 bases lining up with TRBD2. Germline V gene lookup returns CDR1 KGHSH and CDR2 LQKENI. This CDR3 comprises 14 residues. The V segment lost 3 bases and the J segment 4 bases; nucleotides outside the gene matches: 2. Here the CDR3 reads CASSPGLAGYEQYF. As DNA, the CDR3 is TGTGCCAGCTCACCCGGACTAGCGGGTTACGAGCAGTACTTC.

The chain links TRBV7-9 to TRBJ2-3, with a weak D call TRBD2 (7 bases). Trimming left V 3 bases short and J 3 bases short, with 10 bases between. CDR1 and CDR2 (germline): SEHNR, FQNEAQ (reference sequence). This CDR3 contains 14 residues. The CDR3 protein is CASSFGGLTDTQYF. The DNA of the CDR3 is TGTGCCAGCAGCTTCGGGGGGCTAACAGATACGCAGTATTTT. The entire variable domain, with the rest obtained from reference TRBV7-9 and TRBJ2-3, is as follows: DTGVSQNPRHKITKRGQNVTFRCDPISEHNRLYWYRQTLGQGPEFLTYFQNEAQLEKSRLLSDRFSAERPKGSFSTLEIQRTEQGDSAMYLCASSFGGLTDTQYFGPGTRLTVL.

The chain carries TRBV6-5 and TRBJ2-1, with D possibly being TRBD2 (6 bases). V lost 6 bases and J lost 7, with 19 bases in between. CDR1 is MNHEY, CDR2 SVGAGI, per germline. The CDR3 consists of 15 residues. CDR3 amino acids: CASRSLGGFGNEQFF. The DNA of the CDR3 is TGTGCCAGCAGATCGTTGGGGGGATTCGGGAATGAGCAGTTCTTC.

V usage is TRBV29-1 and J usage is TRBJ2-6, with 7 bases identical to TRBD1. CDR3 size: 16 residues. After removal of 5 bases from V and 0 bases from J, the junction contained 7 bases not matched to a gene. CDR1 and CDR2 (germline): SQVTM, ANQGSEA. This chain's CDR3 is CSVPGQISSGANVLTF. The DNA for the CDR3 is TGCAGCGTTCCGGGACAGATTAGCTCTGGGGCCAACGTCCTGACTTTC.

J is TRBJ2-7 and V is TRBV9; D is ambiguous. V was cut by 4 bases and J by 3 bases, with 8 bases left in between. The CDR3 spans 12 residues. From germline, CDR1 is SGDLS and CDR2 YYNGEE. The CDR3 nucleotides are TGTGCCAGCAGCCGGGTGGACTACGAGCAGTACTTC. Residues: CASSRVDYEQYF.

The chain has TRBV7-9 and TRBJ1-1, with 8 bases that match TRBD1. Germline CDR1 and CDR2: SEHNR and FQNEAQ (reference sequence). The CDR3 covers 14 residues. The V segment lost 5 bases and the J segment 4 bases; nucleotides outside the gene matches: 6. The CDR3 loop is CASSPGTGGTEAFF. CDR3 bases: TGTGCCAGCAGCCCGGGGACAGGAGGCACTGAAGCTTTCTTT.

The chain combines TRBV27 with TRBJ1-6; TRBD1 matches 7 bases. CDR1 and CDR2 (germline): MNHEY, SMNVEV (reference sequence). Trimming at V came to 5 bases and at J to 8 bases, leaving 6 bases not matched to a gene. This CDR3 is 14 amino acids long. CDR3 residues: CASSRQGFDSPLHF. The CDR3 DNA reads TGTGCCAGCAGTCGACAGGGCTTTGATTCACCCCTCCACTTT.

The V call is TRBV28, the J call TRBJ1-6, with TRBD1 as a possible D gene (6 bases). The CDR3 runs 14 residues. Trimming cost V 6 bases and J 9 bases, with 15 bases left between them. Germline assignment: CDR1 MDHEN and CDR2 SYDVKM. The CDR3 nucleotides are TGTGCCAGCAGACAGGGAAGTACAAGTTCACCCCTCCACTTT. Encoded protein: CASRQGSTSSPLHF.

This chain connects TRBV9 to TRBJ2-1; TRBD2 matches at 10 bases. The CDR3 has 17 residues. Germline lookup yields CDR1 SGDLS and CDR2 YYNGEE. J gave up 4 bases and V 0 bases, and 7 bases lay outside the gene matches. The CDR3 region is CASSVAPLAGTYNEQFF. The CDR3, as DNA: TGTGCCAGCAGCGTAGCCCCACTAGCGGGGACTTACAATGAGCAGTTCTTC.

DNA for the CDR3: TGTGCCAGTAGTATGAACAGGGCGGCACCAAACTATGGCTACACCTTC. This encodes CASSMNRAAPNYGYTF. The chain combines TRBV19 with TRBJ1-2; weak D call: TRBD1 (6 bases). V gave up 3 bases and J gave up 2 bases, with 16 bases separating them. The CDR3 runs 16 residues. Germline V lookup: CDR1 LNHDA, CDR2 SQIVND (reference sequence).

The CDR3 here is CASSFTGMNTEAFF. CDR3 nucleotide sequence: TGTGCCAGTAGTTTCACAGGGATGAACACTGAAGCTTTCTTT. This chain uses TRBV19 with TRBJ1-1; D is possibly TRBD1 (6 bases). Looked up from germline, CDR1 is LNHDA and CDR2 is SQIVND (reference sequence). The ends were cut back, 5 bases at V and 0 bases at J, with 10 bases in the middle. The CDR3 runs to 14 residues.

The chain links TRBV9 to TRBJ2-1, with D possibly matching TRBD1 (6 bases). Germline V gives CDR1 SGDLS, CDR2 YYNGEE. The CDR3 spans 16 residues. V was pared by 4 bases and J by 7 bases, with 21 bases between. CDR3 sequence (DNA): TGTGCCAGCAGCACCCAACAGGGTTTATCGAGGAATGAGCAGTTCTTC. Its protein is CASSTQQGLSRNEQFF.